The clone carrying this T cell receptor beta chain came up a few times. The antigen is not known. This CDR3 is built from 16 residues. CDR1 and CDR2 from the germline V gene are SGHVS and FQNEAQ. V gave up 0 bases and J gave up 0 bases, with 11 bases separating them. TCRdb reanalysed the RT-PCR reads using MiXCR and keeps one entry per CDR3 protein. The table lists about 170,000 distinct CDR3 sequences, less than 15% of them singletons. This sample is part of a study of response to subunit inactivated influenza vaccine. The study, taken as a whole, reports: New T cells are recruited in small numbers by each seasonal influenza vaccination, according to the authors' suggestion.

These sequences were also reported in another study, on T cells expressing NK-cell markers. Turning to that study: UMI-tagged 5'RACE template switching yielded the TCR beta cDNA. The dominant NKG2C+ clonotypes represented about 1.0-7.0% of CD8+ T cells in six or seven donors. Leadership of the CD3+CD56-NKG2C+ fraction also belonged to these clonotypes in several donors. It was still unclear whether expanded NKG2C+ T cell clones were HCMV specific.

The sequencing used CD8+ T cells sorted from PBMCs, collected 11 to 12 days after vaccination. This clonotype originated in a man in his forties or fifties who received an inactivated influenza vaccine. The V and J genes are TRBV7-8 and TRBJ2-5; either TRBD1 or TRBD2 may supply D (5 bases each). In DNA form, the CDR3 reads TGTGCCAGCAGCTTAGCGCTTGGGGGAAACCAAGAGACCCAGTACTTC. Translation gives CASSLALGGNQETQYF.